This TCR beta chain is from a study of OX40 agonist ivuxolimab in advanced cancers. The overall study: The study reported partial responses in three patients: one hepatocellular carcinoma, two cutaneous melanoma.

The CDR3 totals 17 residues. Measured with immunoSEQ multiplex PCR; TCRdb has only the in-frame clones, and not every one. The sample consists of roughly 80,000 clones, over 85% of them appearing once. Sequencing used CD4+ or CD8+ T cells sorted from blood, obtained in a trial of the OX40 agonist ivuxolimab. The clonotype comes from an adult with an advanced solid tumor such as melanoma, head and neck, liver or kidney cancer. This rearrangement joins TRBV21-1 to TRBJ1-1; no DNA check was done on the table's D call, TRBD1. TRBV21-1 is deemed a pseudogene. CDR3 sequence (DNA): TGTGCCAGCAGCAATCGAAAGGCCGCGAACAGGGTCCCTGAAGCTTTCTTT. Translating gives CASSNRKAANRVPEAFF.